This T cell receptor (beta chain) was captured in a study of blood T cell repertoires in COVID-19. The germline gives CDR1 SGHAT, CDR2 FQDESV (reference sequence). The V and J ends lost 5 bases and 6 bases respectively, with 11 bases between them. The length of the CDR3 is 13 residues. This clone was recorded once. The assay was immunoSEQ multiplex PCR, and TCRdb's table has in-frame clones only and misses some. The repertoire holds 150,000 to 200,000 clones, 65% to 85% seen once, with 17% in the top ten. V gene TRBV11-1 combines with J gene TRBJ1-5, with D unresolved. The source is a man between 60 and 70 years old with active or convalescent COVID-19. What was sequenced was peripheral blood. In DNA form, the CDR3 reads TGTGCCAGCAGCCCCCGGGTCGGTCAGCCCCAGCATTTT. Translated, it gives CASSPRVGQPQHF.